The clone carrying this T cell receptor (beta chain) was seen a few times. The data were obtained in a study of blood T cell repertoires in COVID-19. About the study: The United States, Italy and Spain provided the acute and convalescent COVID-19 samples. PBMCs, B-cell-depleted T cells, or T cells provided the cDNA or gDNA that made up the material.

Study processing details: Researchers report that nucleated cell counts were estimated from reference gene primer amplification. The table came from immunoSEQ multiplex PCR; TCRdb's copy has only in-frame clones and leaves some out. That table supplies the V and J calls and clone size; D and trimming were determined from the DNA. In the table there are around 250,000 clones, approximately 81% of which are singletons. This CDR3 contains 15 residues. V was trimmed by 7 bases and J by 4 bases, leaving 14 bases between them. Germline CDR1 and CDR2: SGHTA and FQGNSA. The sample taken for sequencing was peripheral blood. The V and J genes are TRBV7-2 and TRBJ1-6; D remains unclear. The clonotype was recovered from a young woman with acute or convalescent COVID-19. Written as DNA, the CDR3 is TGTGCCAGCACCTCGGAGGGCCCGTATAATTCACCCCTCCACTTT. Protein: CASTSEGPYNSPLHF.